The 15 T cell receptor beta chains below come from one sample, sequenced in a study of T cell responses to AZD1222 COVID-19 vaccine. This table comes from immunoSEQ multiplex PCR, and its TCRdb copy is limited to in-frame clones, with some not included. The profile shows roughly 180,000 clones, about nine tenths of them singletons. The input for sequencing was peripheral blood, taken 28 days after the second AZD1222 dose. These receptors all stem from an adult who received the AZD1222 COVID-19 vaccine.

The DNA of the CDR3 is TGCGCCAGCAGCTTCAGCGGGGGTGGTCAGCCCCAGCATTTT. This gives the protein CASSFSGGGQPQHF. The rearrangement uses TRBV4-1 and TRBJ1-5, with D perhaps matching TRBD1 (5 bases). V was pared by 5 bases and J by 6 bases, with 14 bases between. The CDR3 consists of 14 residues. CDR1 MGHRA and CDR2 YSYEKL come from the germline V gene.

To note about this clone: Other DNA variants within this sample encode the same CDR3. The chain uses TRBV20-1 and TRBJ2-7, with D possibly TRBD1 on 6 matching bases. Trimming stripped 3 bases from V and 3 bases from J, with 6 bases between. The germline CDR1 and CDR2 sequences are DFQATT and SNEGSKA (reference sequence). CDR3 length: 11 amino acids. The CDR3 DNA reads TGCAGTGCTAGGGACAGCTACGAGCAGTACTTC. Protein sequence: CSARDSYEQYF.

The chain is built from TRBV29-1 and TRBJ1-2; tentative D call: TRBD1 (5 bases). The V end was cut by 4 bases, the J end by 5 bases, with 8 bases between. The CDR3 has 11 amino acids. Germline V gene data show CDR1 as SQVTM and CDR2 as ANQGSEA. The CDR3 protein is CSVGGAYGYTF. CDR3 nucleotide sequence: TGCAGCGTTGGTGGGGCGTATGGCTACACCTTC.

The V call is TRBV20-1, the J call TRBJ2-1, with D possibly TRBD2 on 7 matching bases. Germline-derived CDR1 and CDR2 are DFQATT and SNEGSKA (reference sequence). Between the trimmed V and J ends, which lost 3 bases and 7 bases, there was a span of 16 bases. The CDR3 is made up of 14 amino acids. In DNA form, the CDR3 reads TGCAGTGCTAGTCGAGGGGGGGCCCTTAATGAGCAGTTCTTC. It specifies CSASRGGALNEQFF.

The V and J genes are TRBV7-2 and TRBJ2-2; D is unclear. Germline V gives CDR1 SGHTA, CDR2 FQGNSA. Trimming took 0 bases from V and 5 from J, leaving 4 bases between them. The CDR3 is 13 residues long. CDR3 nucleotide sequence: TGTGCCAGCAGCTTAGCGGGAACCGGGGAGCTGTTTTTT. Translated: CASSLAGTGELFF.

The chain recombines TRBV28 with TRBJ2-7, with 13 nucleotides matching TRBD2. V dropped 4 bases and J dropped 7; count of bases not matched to a gene: 22. The CDR3 is made up of 20 amino acids. Germline-derived CDR1 and CDR2 are MDHEN and SYDVKM. The CDR3 bases are TGTGCCAGCAGTTGGGGACCACGACTAGCGGGAGGTTATAGAGCATTTGAGCAGTACTTC. Its protein is CASSWGPRLAGGYRAFEQYF.

The chain's CDR3 is CASSLEAGTGTYEQYF. The CDR3 DNA reads as TGTGCCAGCAGCTTAGAGGCCGGGACAGGCACCTACGAGCAGTACTTC. The rearrangement uses TRBV11-3 and TRBJ2-7, with 8 bases aligning to TRBD1. Looked up from germline, CDR1 is SGHNT and CDR2 is YENEEA. The CDR3 length is 16 residues. The ends lost 0 bases at V and 2 bases at J; junction bases unmatched: 6.

This chain links TRBV27 with TRBJ1-2; TRBD1 matches 10 bases. CDR3 length: 15 amino acids. In germline, CDR1 is MNHEY, CDR2 SMNVEV (reference sequence). After removal of 8 bases from V and 8 bases from J, the junction contained 14 bases not matched to a gene. CDR3: CASAPSGTGVWGYTF. The CDR3 DNA sequence: TGTGCCAGCGCGCCCTCCGGGACAGGGGTCTGGGGCTACACCTTC.

This sequence joins TRBV13 and TRBJ2-3, with 11 bases aligning to TRBD2. The CDR3 has 14 amino acids. V shed 4 bases, J shed 4 bases, and the junction held 1 base outside the gene matches. CDR1 and CDR2 from the germline V gene are PRHDT and FYEKMQ (reference sequence). CDR3 loop: CASSWTSGSDTQYF. For the CDR3, the DNA is TGTGCCAGCAGCTGGACTAGCGGGTCAGATACGCAGTATTTT. Variable domain in full (rest from reference TRBV13 and TRBJ2-3): AAGVIQSPRHLIKEKRETATLKCYPIPRHDTVYWYQQGPGQDPQFLISFYEKMQSDKGSIPDRFSAQQFSDYHSELNMSSLELGDSALYFCASSWTSGSDTQYFGPGTRLTVL.

The genes are TRBV5-1 and TRBJ2-1; either TRBD1 or TRBD2 may supply D (6 bases each). Germline V gives CDR1 SGHRS, CDR2 YFSETQ. V gave up 5 bases and J gave up 2 bases, with 14 bases separating them. CDR3 length: 15 amino acids. The CDR3 sequence: CASSGGQGTYNEQFF. CDR3 in DNA: TGCGCCAGCAGTGGGGGGCAGGGAACCTACAATGAGCAGTTCTTC.

The J gene is TRBJ1-4, the V gene TRBV20-1; D gene unclear. The CDR3 contains 15 residues. Trimming stripped 3 bases from V and 7 bases from J, with 18 bases between. Germline assignment: CDR1 DFQATT and CDR2 SNEGSKA (reference sequence). CDR3 coding DNA: TGCAGTGCTAGTGAGACTGCTTACTCGGGTGAAAAACTGTTTTTT. It is translated as CSASETAYSGEKLFF.

This clone occurred once. The rearrangement links TRBV19 to TRBJ1-6; a weak D match, TRBD1 (5 bases). From germline, CDR1 is LNHDA and CDR2 SQIVND (reference sequence). This CDR3 contains 15 residues. Between the trimmed V and J ends, which lost 6 bases and 7 bases, there was a span of 16 bases. The CDR3 is CASSWRARGNSPLHF. The CDR3, as DNA: TGTGCCAGTAGCTGGAGGGCGCGGGGGAATTCACCCCTCCACTTT.

CDR3 sequence reads: CASSEYRQETQYF. The CDR3 nucleotides read TGCGCCAGCAGTGAATACAGGCAAGAGACCCAGTACTTC. The chain has TRBV10-2 and TRBJ2-5, with D perhaps matching TRBD1 (5 bases). V lost 3 bases, J lost 2 bases, and 7 bases lay in between. Germline loops: CDR1 WSHSY, CDR2 SAAADI. The length of the CDR3 is 13 residues.

With regard to this clone: Other DNA sequences from this sample encode an identical CDR3 as well. The chain carries TRBV4-2 and TRBJ1-1, with D uncertain. The CDR3 has 14 amino acids. CDR1 is LGHNA and CDR2 is YNFKEQ in the germline V gene. Trimming removed 0 bases from V and 1 base from J, with 6 bases in between. In DNA form, the CDR3 reads TGTGCCAGCAGCCAAGATCTGGGGAACACTGAAGCTTTCTTT. It codes for CASSQDLGNTEAFF.

The chain has TRBV9 and TRBJ1-3; 8 bases align to TRBD1. The length of the CDR3 is 16 residues. J gave up 1 base and V 3 bases, and 6 bases lay outside the gene matches. Per germline, CDR1 SGDLS and CDR2 YYNGEE. As DNA, the CDR3 is TGTGCCAGCAGCGCAGACCAGGGGGCATCTGGAAACACCATATATTTT. Protein sequence: CASSADQGASGNTIYF.